This T cell receptor beta chain was obtained from a study of T cells in Graves' hyperthyroidism and ophthalmopathy. Germline assignment: CDR1 SNHLY and CDR2 FYNNEI. The CDR3 is made up of 13 amino acids. With 8 bases removed from V and 4 bases from J, the gap between germline ends came to 14 bases. The investigators amplified TCR beta CDR3 regions from RNA transcripts. An initial round of RT-PCR targeting the TCR CDR3 relied on the HTBI primer set. TCRdb recomputed calls from the multiplex PCR reads with MiXCR, one row per CDR3 protein. Of about 610,000 distinct CDR3 sequences listed, under 60% are singletons.

This chain uses TRBV2 with TRBJ1-2, with a possible D match to TRBD1 (6 bases). The sample consisted of peripheral blood or thyroid tissue (not recorded which). The TCR comes from a woman between 18 and 29 years old with Graves' hyperthyroidism. The CDR3 nucleotides read TGTGCCAGCCTCTCAGGGGTGACCTATGGCTACACCTTC. Protein: CASLSGVTYGYTF.